A selection of T cell receptor beta chains follows, all from one sample in a study of Tregs in tolerant kidney transplant recipients. Only in-frame clones appear in the TCRdb table, and some are missing; sequencing was by immunoSEQ multiplex PCR. There are just under 65,000 clones in the sample; 95% to 98% occur only once, and approximately 0.36% lies in the top ten. Sequenced here: Tregs from blood, sampled before the transplant. The receptors here all came from a human donor who received a combined kidney and bone marrow transplant. Each CDR3 is given with its conserved first and last residue. Fields, in order: D gene, clone size, J gene, V gene, CDR3 protein, CDR3 DNA. The D gene is left open where the match is weak. Some rows have no size entry. The others give once, few or many, or a class for an expanded clone.

d_call: -
clone_size: -
j_call: TRBJ2-3
v_call: TRBV6-5
cdr3_aa: CASKQWGEDTQYF
cdr3_nt: TGTGCCAGCAAGCAGTGGGGGGAAGATACGCAGTATTTT

d_call: -
clone_size: once
j_call: TRBJ2-3
v_call: TRBV5-1
cdr3_aa: CASSVTSLGTDTQYF
cdr3_nt: TGCGCCAGCAGCGTCACTAGTCTGGGCACAGATACGCAGTATTTT

d_call: TRBD1
clone_size: -
j_call: TRBJ1-2
v_call: TRBV27
cdr3_aa: CASSGDRSNYGYTF
cdr3_nt: TGTGCCAGCAGTGGGGACAGATCCAACTATGGCTACACCTTC

d_call: -
clone_size: -
j_call: TRBJ1-5
v_call: TRBV10-1
cdr3_aa: CASSESGPGYSNQPQHF
cdr3_nt: TGCGCCAGCAGTGAGTCGGGGCCGGGTTATAGCAATCAGCCCCAGCATTTT

d_call: TRBD1
clone_size: -
j_call: TRBJ1-2
v_call: TRBV2
cdr3_aa: CASSDTGVYGYTF
cdr3_nt: TGTGCCAGCAGTGATACAGGGGTCTATGGCTACACCTTC

d_call: TRBD2
clone_size: -
j_call: TRBJ2-7
v_call: TRBV9
cdr3_aa: CASSLGLAGEYEQYF
cdr3_nt: TGTGCCAGCAGCCTAGGACTAGCGGGAGAATACGAGCAGTACTTC

d_call: -
clone_size: -
j_call: TRBJ1-1
v_call: TRBV11-1
cdr3_aa: CASSSTGHEAFF
cdr3_nt: TGTGCCAGCAGCTCCACAGGCCATGAAGCTTTCTTT

d_call: -
clone_size: -
j_call: TRBJ2-7
v_call: TRBV4-2
cdr3_aa: CASSIRSGTYEQYF
cdr3_nt: TGTGCCAGCAGCATCCGAAGCGGAACCTACGAGCAGTACTTC

d_call: -
clone_size: once
j_call: TRBJ2-5
v_call: TRBV5-1
cdr3_aa: CASSLEGETQYF
cdr3_nt: TGCGCCAGCAGCTTGGAGGGGGAGACCCAGTACTTC

d_call: -
clone_size: -
j_call: TRBJ2-1
v_call: TRBV18
cdr3_aa: CASSPRQTYNEQFF
cdr3_nt: TGTGCCAGCTCACCACGGCAGACTTACAATGAGCAGTTCTTC

d_call: -
clone_size: -
j_call: TRBJ2-2
v_call: TRBV7-6
cdr3_aa: CASSLGPANTGELFF
cdr3_nt: TGTGCCAGCAGCTTAGGTCCGGCGAACACCGGGGAGCTGTTTTTT

d_call: TRBD2
clone_size: -
j_call: TRBJ2-5
v_call: TRBV29-1
cdr3_aa: CSVDKAGGPGETQYF
cdr3_nt: TGCAGCGTTGATAAAGCGGGGGGGCCGGGGGAGACCCAGTACTTC

d_call: -
clone_size: -
j_call: TRBJ2-7
v_call: TRBV7-3
cdr3_aa: CASSQQQGAEQYF
cdr3_nt: TGTGCCAGCAGCCAGCAACAGGGCGCCGAGCAGTACTTC

d_call: -
clone_size: -
j_call: TRBJ2-1
v_call: TRBV9
cdr3_aa: CASSVGPEQFF
cdr3_nt: TGTGCCAGCAGCGTGGGGCCCGAGCAGTTCTTC

d_call: TRBD1
clone_size: -
j_call: TRBJ1-2
v_call: TRBV2
cdr3_aa: CASRGQIGYGYTF
cdr3_nt: TGTGCCAGCAGGGGACAGATCGGCTATGGCTACACCTTC

d_call: -
clone_size: -
j_call: TRBJ1-5
v_call: TRBV19
cdr3_aa: CASSIREEGMAQHF
cdr3_nt: TGTGCCAGTAGTATCAGGGAGGAGGGGATGGCCCAGCATTTT

d_call: -
clone_size: -
j_call: TRBJ2-7
v_call: TRBV19
cdr3_aa: CASTKGVEQYF
cdr3_nt: TGTGCCAGTACCAAGGGGGTAGAGCAGTACTTC

d_call: TRBD1
clone_size: once
j_call: TRBJ2-7
v_call: TRBV5-4
cdr3_aa: CASSLGPGTGGFYEQYF
cdr3_nt: TGTGCCAGCAGCTTGGGCCCCGGGACAGGGGGTTTCTACGAGCAGTACTTC

d_call: TRBD2
clone_size: -
j_call: TRBJ2-1
v_call: TRBV11-3
cdr3_aa: CASSLEGTSGIHNEQFF
cdr3_nt: TGTGCCAGCAGCTTAGAGGGGACTAGCGGGATCCACAATGAGCAGTTCTTC

d_call: TRBD1
clone_size: -
j_call: TRBJ1-2
v_call: TRBV5-6
cdr3_aa: CASSSRTGWGYTF
cdr3_nt: TGTGCCAGCAGCTCGAGGACAGGGTGGGGCTACACCTTC

d_call: TRBD2
clone_size: -
j_call: TRBJ2-5
v_call: TRBV7-9
cdr3_aa: CASSLGRGVQYF
cdr3_nt: TGTGCCAGCAGCTTGGGGCGGGGGGTCCAGTACTTC

d_call: TRBD2
clone_size: -
j_call: TRBJ2-7
v_call: TRBV7-2
cdr3_aa: CASSLGGGYFSYEQYF
cdr3_nt: TGTGCCAGCAGCTTAGGCGGGGGGTACTTTTCCTACGAGCAGTACTTC

d_call: TRBD2
clone_size: -
j_call: TRBJ2-1
v_call: TRBV30
cdr3_aa: CAWNHGREDNEQFF
cdr3_nt: TGTGCCTGGAATCACGGGAGGGAAGACAATGAGCAGTTCTTC

d_call: TRBD1
clone_size: -
j_call: TRBJ2-7
v_call: TRBV4-3
cdr3_aa: CASSQDRGQGYEQYF
cdr3_nt: TGCGCCAGCAGCCAAGACAGGGGACAGGGATACGAGCAGTACTTC

d_call: TRBD2
clone_size: -
j_call: TRBJ2-5
v_call: TRBV25-1
cdr3_aa: CASSDAGGQETQYF
cdr3_nt: TGTGCCAGCAGTGACGCGGGAGGGCAAGAGACCCAGTACTTC

d_call: -
clone_size: -
j_call: TRBJ2-7
v_call: TRBV2
cdr3_aa: CASTGRAYEQYF
cdr3_nt: TGTGCCAGCACTGGCAGGGCCTACGAGCAGTACTTC

d_call: TRBD2
clone_size: -
j_call: TRBJ2-7
v_call: TRBV14
cdr3_aa: CASRGGAYEQYF
cdr3_nt: TGTGCCAGCAGGGGGGGGGCCTACGAGCAGTACTTC

d_call: TRBD2
clone_size: -
j_call: TRBJ2-1
v_call: TRBV9
cdr3_aa: CASSVGLAGGYNEQFF
cdr3_nt: TGTGCCAGCAGCGTCGGACTAGCGGGAGGGTACAATGAGCAGTTCTTC

d_call: -
clone_size: few
j_call: TRBJ1-2
v_call: TRBV5-1
cdr3_aa: CASSGRDYGYTF
cdr3_nt: TGCGCCAGCAGTGGGAGAGACTATGGCTACACCTTC

d_call: -
clone_size: once
j_call: TRBJ1-5
v_call: TRBV6-5
cdr3_aa: CASMTVSNQPQHF
cdr3_nt: TGTGCCAGCATGACAGTTAGCAATCAGCCCCAGCATTTT

d_call: TRBD1
clone_size: -
j_call: TRBJ1-4
v_call: TRBV28
cdr3_aa: CASSWTGQLWGSNEKLFF
cdr3_nt: TGTGCCAGCAGTTGGACAGGGCAATTATGGGGTAGTAATGAAAAACTGTTTTTT

d_call: TRBD2
clone_size: -
j_call: TRBJ2-7
v_call: TRBV7-6
cdr3_aa: CASSPWTSGSYEQYF
cdr3_nt: TGTGCCAGCAGCCCTTGGACTAGCGGCTCCTACGAGCAGTACTTC

d_call: TRBD2
clone_size: once
j_call: TRBJ2-3
v_call: TRBV18
cdr3_aa: CASSRGLADSTDTQYF
cdr3_nt: TGTGCCAGCTCAAGAGGACTAGCGGATAGCACAGATACGCAGTATTTT

d_call: TRBD1
clone_size: -
j_call: TRBJ1-5
v_call: TRBV2
cdr3_aa: CASTWDRNQPQHF
cdr3_nt: TGTGCCAGCACGTGGGACAGGAATCAGCCCCAGCATTTT

d_call: -
clone_size: -
j_call: TRBJ2-7
v_call: TRBV5-1
cdr3_aa: CASSSAPYEQYF
cdr3_nt: TGCGCCAGCAGCTCAGCGCCCTACGAGCAGTACTTC

d_call: -
clone_size: -
j_call: TRBJ2-4
v_call: TRBV18
cdr3_aa: CASSPILIQAKNIQYF
cdr3_nt: TGTGCCAGCTCACCTATTTTAATCCAGGCCAAAAACATTCAGTACTTC

d_call: TRBD2
clone_size: -
j_call: TRBJ2-3
v_call: TRBV5-1
cdr3_aa: CASSWRLAGAADTQYF
cdr3_nt: TGCGCCAGCAGCTGGAGACTAGCGGGAGCGGCAGATACGCAGTATTTT

d_call: TRBD1
clone_size: -
j_call: TRBJ1-2
v_call: TRBV5-1
cdr3_aa: CASSFGQGTGYTF
cdr3_nt: TGCGCCAGCAGCTTTGGACAGGGTACTGGCTACACCTTC

d_call: -
clone_size: -
j_call: TRBJ1-1
v_call: TRBV5-1
cdr3_aa: CASSLRQASEAFF
cdr3_nt: TGCGCCAGCAGTCTTAGGCAGGCGAGTGAAGCTTTCTTT

d_call: -
clone_size: -
j_call: TRBJ2-3
v_call: TRBV4-2
cdr3_aa: CASSRFGGGPDTQYF
cdr3_nt: TGTGCCAGCAGCCGGTTCGGGGGAGGCCCAGATACGCAGTATTTT

d_call: -
clone_size: -
j_call: TRBJ2-7
v_call: TRBV5-1
cdr3_aa: CASSLGDSISYEQYF
cdr3_nt: TGCGCCAGCAGCTTGGGAGACAGTATCTCCTACGAGCAGTACTTC

d_call: -
clone_size: -
j_call: TRBJ1-2
v_call: TRBV18
cdr3_aa: CASSPIQQRSGRPNYGYTF
cdr3_nt: TGTGCCAGCTCACCTATCCAACAAAGATCAGGCCGCCCTAACTATGGCTACACCTTC

d_call: TRBD1
clone_size: -
j_call: TRBJ1-2
v_call: TRBV7-2
cdr3_aa: CASSSQTGGPGGYTF
cdr3_nt: TGTGCCAGCAGCTCTCAGACAGGGGGCCCAGGGGGCTACACCTTC

d_call: -
clone_size: -
j_call: TRBJ2-3
v_call: TRBV11-3
cdr3_aa: CASQMWRQYF
cdr3_nt: TGTGCCAGCCAGATGTGGAGGCAGTATTTT

d_call: -
clone_size: -
j_call: TRBJ2-1
v_call: TRBV5-1
cdr3_aa: CASSRQGGEQFF
cdr3_nt: TGCGCCAGCAGCCGTCAGGGTGGTGAGCAGTTCTTC

d_call: -
clone_size: -
j_call: TRBJ2-5
v_call: TRBV29-1
cdr3_aa: CSFNSNRETQYF
cdr3_nt: TGCAGCTTCAACTCAAACCGAGAGACCCAGTACTTC

d_call: TRBD2
clone_size: once
j_call: TRBJ2-1
v_call: TRBV11-2
cdr3_aa: CASSPTSSNEQFF
cdr3_nt: TGTGCCAGCAGTCCGACTAGCTCCAATGAGCAGTTCTTC